The rows below give T cell receptor beta chains drawn from one sample of a study of T-cell memory formation after mild COVID-19. TCRdb redid the calling of the 5' RACE reads with MiXCR, one entry per CDR3 protein. The sample lists about 400,000 distinct CDR3 sequences, 20% to 25% seen once, with about 8.7% in the top ten. The sequenced material came from PBMCs or a T cell subset sorted from them (not recorded which). The receptors here all came from an adult woman who had mild COVID-19 (a few samples of this study predate the infection). Cell type and time point are not known. Each CDR3 is given with its conserved first and last residue. A D gene is named only where the DNA matches it firmly. Clone size is stated in some rows and not others, as once, few, many or a class when expanded.

cdr3_nt,cdr3_aa,clone_size,v_call,j_call,d_call
TGCAGCGCACAAAGTCCCTCAGGCTACGAGCAGTACTTC,CSAQSPSGYEQYF,.,TRBV29-1,TRBJ2-7,.
TGTGCCAGCAGCTTAAGGGCCTCTGGAAACACCATATATTTT,CASSLRASGNTIYF,many,TRBV7-2,TRBJ1-3,.
TGTGCCAGCAGCCCACGGTTGACAGGCCCTACCTACAATGAGCAGTTCTTC,CASSPRLTGPTYNEQFF,few,TRBV7-9,TRBJ2-1,.
TGTGCCAGCAGTTACGGGATCGGACAGAACACCGGGGAGCTGTTTTTT,CASSYGIGQNTGELFF,.,TRBV6-2/TRBV6-3,TRBJ2-2,.
TGTGCCAGCAGCTCCAAGCGGGAGGCGAGCTCCTACGAGCAGTACTTC,CASSSKREASSYEQYF,.,TRBV7-9,TRBJ2-7,TRBD2
TGTGCCAGCAGTTACTCGACACAGGGGGGCAATATCCGCACAGATACGCAGTATTTT,CASSYSTQGGNIRTDTQYF,few,TRBV6-5,TRBJ2-3,TRBD1
TGCAGTGCTAGAGGGCTATACTCTAGGGTGGGGTCGGGATCCACCGGGGAGCTGTTTTTT,CSARGLYSRVGSGSTGELFF,.,TRBV20-1,TRBJ2-2,.
TGTGCCAGCAGGGACGGACACCTCCTCACAGATACGCAGTATTTT,CASRDGHLLTDTQYF,.,TRBV2,TRBJ2-3,.
TGTGCCAGCAGTTTCCTGGGACTAGCGGGAGATACGCAGTATTTT,CASSFLGLAGDTQYF,.,TRBV27,TRBJ2-3,TRBD2
TGCGCCAGCAGCTTGGGTAGCGGGGCTAGCACAGATACGCAGTATTTT,CASSLGSGASTDTQYF,few,TRBV5-1,TRBJ2-3,TRBD2
TGTGCCAGCAGTCCGCGGGAGCTTCTTGGGGGAAGGGAGCAGTTCTTC,CASSPRELLGGREQFF,few,TRBV12-3/TRBV12-4,TRBJ2-1,TRBD2
TGCAGTGCTAGAGCTCCGAGGATTGGTGGAGAGACCCAGTACTTC,CSARAPRIGGETQYF,.,TRBV20-1,TRBJ2-5,.
TGCGCCAGCAGCAAAGACAGGGTCACGAACACCGGGGAGCTGTTTTTT,CASSKDRVTNTGELFF,.,TRBV5-1,TRBJ2-2,TRBD1
TGTGCCAGCAGCCAACAGGGGACTAACCAAGAGACCCAGTACTTC,CASSQQGTNQETQYF,.,TRBV7-9,TRBJ2-5,.
TGTGCCAGCAGCTTGTCAGGGGCCGACCTCTACGTGGAGCAGTACTTC,CASSLSGADLYVEQYF,.,TRBV5-6,TRBJ2-7,.
TGTGCCAGCAGCCCCAACAATGGGGCAGATACGCAGTATTTT,CASSPNNGADTQYF,many,TRBV2,TRBJ2-3,.
TGTGCCAGCAGCTTAGCGGCCCGGGGGGAAAAACTGTTTTTT,CASSLAARGEKLFF,.,TRBV7-7,TRBJ1-4,.
TGCGCCAGCAGCCAGCGACCCCCCGGTGACACAGATACGCAGTATTTT,CASSQRPPGDTDTQYF,few,TRBV4-3,TRBJ2-3,.
TGTGCCAGCAGTTTAAGTGTAGGGACAGGGGGTTTGAACACCGGGGAGCTGTTTTTT,CASSLSVGTGGLNTGELFF,.,TRBV12-3/TRBV12-4,TRBJ2-2,TRBD1
TGTGCCAGCAGTTTAGCCCTAACCCGGACAGGAAACTATGGCTACACCTTC,CASSLALTRTGNYGYTF,few,TRBV12-3/TRBV12-4,TRBJ1-2,TRBD1
TGTGCCAGCAGTTCCGGGACTAGCGGGGGTTTCTACGAGCAGTACTTC,CASSSGTSGGFYEQYF,.,TRBV12-3/TRBV12-4,TRBJ2-7,TRBD2
TGTGCCGGCTCACCACCGGGTGCGGTGAAGGAAAAACTGTTTTTT,CAGSPPGAVKEKLFF,.,TRBV18,TRBJ1-4,.
TGTGCCAGCAGACGTACCGACAGGGGGGAATACGAGCAGTACTTC,CASRRTDRGEYEQYF,.,TRBV3-1,TRBJ2-7,TRBD1
TGTGCCTGGAGTGCCTCTTGGTCGGGACAGGGGTACGAGCAGTACTTC,CAWSASWSGQGYEQYF,.,TRBV30,TRBJ2-7,TRBD1
TGCGCCAGCAGACGTTCGGACCTCTCCACTGGCGAGCAGTACTTC,CASRRSDLSTGEQYF,.,TRBV5-1,TRBJ2-7,.
TGTGCCAGCAGTCCCCGGCCCGGAGGCACAGATACGCAGTATTTT,CASSPRPGGTDTQYF,.,TRBV6-6,TRBJ2-3,.
TGTGCCAGCACCCCGGGGTGGACACAGGGGCCCCATGGCTACACCTTC,CASTPGWTQGPHGYTF,few,TRBV6-5,TRBJ1-2,TRBD1
TGTGCCAGCAGCCCGCGAGACAGGGGGCTGGGGTATGGCTACACCTTC,CASSPRDRGLGYGYTF,.,TRBV7-8,TRBJ1-2,TRBD1
TGTGCCAGCAGCCCCCCCCTACAGGATGCTTGGACCGGGGAGCTGTTTTTT,CASSPPLQDAWTGELFF,.,TRBV7-8,TRBJ2-2,.
TGCAGTGCTAGGTTGTGGGGCTTGGACACTGAAGCTTTCTTT,CSARLWGLDTEAFF,.,TRBV20-1,TRBJ1-1,.
TGTGCCTGGAGATACCGGGGTAGCGGCATCTACGAGCAGTACTTC,CAWRYRGSGIYEQYF,.,TRBV30,TRBJ2-7,.
TGTGCCAGCAGTCGATTCAGGGGAGGTCAGCCCCAGCATTTT,CASSRFRGGQPQHF,.,TRBV12-3/TRBV12-4,TRBJ1-5,.
TGTGCCAGCAGTTTCACAACCCTGAGTCGGACCTTCGGGGAAGATACGCAGTATTTT,CASSFTTLSRTFGEDTQYF,.,TRBV28,TRBJ2-3,.
TGCAGTGCTAAAGCCGGGACTAGCGGGGAGTACGAGCAGTACTTC,CSAKAGTSGEYEQYF,.,TRBV20-1,TRBJ2-7,TRBD2
TGTGCCAGCTCCACGACAGACTACGAGCAGTACTTC,CASSTTDYEQYF,.,TRBV18,TRBJ2-7,.
TGCAGTGCTAGTCACGGTGCCAGGGGGCCAGAGGCTAACTATGGCTACACCTTC,CSASHGARGPEANYGYTF,few,TRBV20-1,TRBJ1-2,TRBD1
TGTGCCAGCAGGAGGATAGAAGCAGATACGCAGTATTTT,CASRRIEADTQYF,many,TRBV2,TRBJ2-3,.
TGCAGCGTGGGACAGACAGGTTACGAGCAGTACTTC,CSVGQTGYEQYF,.,TRBV29-1,TRBJ2-7,TRBD1
TGTGCCAGCAGCTTGGGGACACCTAACTATGGCTACACCTTC,CASSLGTPNYGYTF,few,TRBV5-4,TRBJ1-2,.
TGCGCCAGCAGCTTGGTAGGTGAGAGGGGCTACACCTTC,CASSLVGERGYTF,.,TRBV5-1,TRBJ1-2,.
TGCAGCGCCCAAGGGGGGGTCGGGGCCTACGAGCAGTACTTC,CSAQGGVGAYEQYF,few,TRBV29-1,TRBJ2-7,.
TGTGCCAGCAGCTTAACCGCGGTCCCCACAGATACGCAGTATTTT,CASSLTAVPTDTQYF,few,TRBV7-2,TRBJ2-3,.
TGTGCCAGCCGCCCACAGGGGGCTCAAGTAAGAACAGATACGCAGTATTTT,CASRPQGAQVRTDTQYF,few,TRBV21-1,TRBJ2-3,.
TGTGCCTGGAGTGCCAGAGGACAGTCTGGAAACACCATATATTTT,CAWSARGQSGNTIYF,.,TRBV30,TRBJ1-3,.
TGTGCCAGCAGCGCTACACCCGGGACAGGGAACCACGAGCAGTACTTC,CASSATPGTGNHEQYF,few,TRBV5-6,TRBJ2-7,TRBD1
TGTGCCTGGAGTGCAGGGATGGAGGATACGCAGTATTTT,CAWSAGMEDTQYF,.,TRBV30,TRBJ2-3,.
TGTGCCAGCAGCCTGCAGGGGGGTCATCAGCCCCAGCATTTT,CASSLQGGHQPQHF,.,TRBV12-3/TRBV12-4,TRBJ1-5,TRBD1